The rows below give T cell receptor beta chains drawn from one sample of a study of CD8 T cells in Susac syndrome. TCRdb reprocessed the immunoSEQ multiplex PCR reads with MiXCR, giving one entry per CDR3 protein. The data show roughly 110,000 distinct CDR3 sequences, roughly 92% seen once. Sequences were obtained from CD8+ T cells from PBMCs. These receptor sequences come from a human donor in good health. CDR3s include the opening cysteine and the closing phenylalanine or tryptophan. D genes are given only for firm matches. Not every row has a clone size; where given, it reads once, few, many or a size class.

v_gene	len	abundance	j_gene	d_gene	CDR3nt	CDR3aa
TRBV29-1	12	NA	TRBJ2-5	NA	TGCAGCCTGATGAGGGACCAAGAGACCCAGTACTTC	CSLMRDQETQYF
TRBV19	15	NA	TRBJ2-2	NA	TGTGCCAGTCGCCGGCCAGGGCAGAACACCGGGGAGCTGTTTTTT	CASRRPGQNTGELFF
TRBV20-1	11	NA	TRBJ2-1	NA	TGCAGTGCTAGAGGGACCCGAGAGCAGTTCTTC	CSARGTREQFF
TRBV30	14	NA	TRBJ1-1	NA	TGTGCCTGGAGTCGCGGACAGATGAACACTGAAGCTTTCTTT	CAWSRGQMNTEAFF
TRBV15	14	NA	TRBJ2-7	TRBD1	TGTGCCACCAGCCCGGGACAGGGGTCCTACGAGCAGTACTTC	CATSPGQGSYEQYF
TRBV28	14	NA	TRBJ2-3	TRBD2	TGTGCCGCCAGCTTGGGAGGGAAAGGGGATACGCAGTATTTT	CAASLGGKGDTQYF
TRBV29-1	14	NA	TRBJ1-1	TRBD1	TGCAGCGTTTTGACAGGGGGCTTGAGCACTGAAGCTTTCTTT	CSVLTGGLSTEAFF
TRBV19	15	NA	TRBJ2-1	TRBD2	TGTGCCAGTAGTATTTCCAGGGAGGGCTCCAATGAGCAGTTCTTC	CASSISREGSNEQFF
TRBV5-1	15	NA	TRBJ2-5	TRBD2	TGCGCCAGCAGCTTCGATAGCGGGGGCAGGGAGACCCAGTACTTC	CASSFDSGGRETQYF
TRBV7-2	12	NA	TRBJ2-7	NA	TGTGCCAGCAGCTTAGCGCCACACGAGCAGTACTTC	CASSLAPHEQYF
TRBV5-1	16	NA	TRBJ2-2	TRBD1	TGCGCCAGCAGGGCGGGACAGGGGATGATGACCGGGGAGCTGTTTTTT	CASRAGQGMMTGELFF
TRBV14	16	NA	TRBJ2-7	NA	TGTGCCAGCAGCCAAAAAGGGGGGGGCAGGCCCTACGAGCAGTACTTC	CASSQKGGGRPYEQYF
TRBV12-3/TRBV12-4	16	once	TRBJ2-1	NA	TGTGCCAGCAGTCCCAATAGGGCCCGGGGGCCAAATGAGCAGTTCTTC	CASSPNRARGPNEQFF
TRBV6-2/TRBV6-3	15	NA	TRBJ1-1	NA	TGTGCCAGCAGAGATGAGGTTCCCGGTCCCACTGAAGCTTTCTTT	CASRDEVPGPTEAFF
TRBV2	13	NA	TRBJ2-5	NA	TGTGCCAGCAGTGACGGCCTGCGGGAGACCCAGTACTTC	CASSDGLRETQYF
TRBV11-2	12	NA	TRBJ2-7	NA	TGTGCCAGCAGTCCTGACTCCGCCGAGCAGTACTTC	CASSPDSAEQYF
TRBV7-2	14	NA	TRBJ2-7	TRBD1	TGTGCCAGCAGCCCAGGGACAGGGTGGTACGAGCAGTACTTC	CASSPGTGWYEQYF
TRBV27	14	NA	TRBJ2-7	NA	TGTGCCAGCAGGGAGGGACTCATGGCCTACGAGCAGTACTTC	CASREGLMAYEQYF
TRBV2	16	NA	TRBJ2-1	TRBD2	TGTGCCAGCAGCAGCCCTAGCGGGAGATCCTACAATGAGCAGTTCTTC	CASSSPSGRSYNEQFF
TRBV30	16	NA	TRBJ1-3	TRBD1	TGTGCCTGGGGGACAGGGGAACAGCGGGCTGGAAACACCATATATTTT	CAWGTGEQRAGNTIYF
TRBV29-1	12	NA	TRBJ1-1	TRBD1	TGCAGCGTTGAGGGGACAGTCACTGAAGCTTTCTTT	CSVEGTVTEAFF
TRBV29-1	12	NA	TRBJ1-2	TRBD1	TGCAGCGTTGGACAGGGATCCTATGGCTACACCTTC	CSVGQGSYGYTF
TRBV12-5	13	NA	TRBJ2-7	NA	TGTGCTAGTGGCGGAGGGGGGTCCTACGAGCAGTACTTC	CASGGGGSYEQYF
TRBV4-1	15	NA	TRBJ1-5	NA	TGCGCCAGCAGCCAAGGGTTCGCGGACAATCAGCCCCAGCATTTT	CASSQGFADNQPQHF
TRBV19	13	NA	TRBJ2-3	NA	TGTGCCAGCGAATTAACGGGGACAGATACGCAGTATTTT	CASELTGTDTQYF
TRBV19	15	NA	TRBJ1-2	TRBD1	TGTGCCAGTAGGCAGAACCGGGACAGAAGGGATGGCTACACCTTC	CASRQNRDRRDGYTF
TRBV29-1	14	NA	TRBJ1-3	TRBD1	TGCAGCGTCCGGGGACAGGACCGTGGAAACACCGTATATTTT	CSVRGQDRGNTVYF
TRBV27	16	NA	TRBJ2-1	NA	TGTGCCAGCAGTTCTACGGAGACTTACTCCTACAATGAGCAGTTCTTC	CASSSTETYSYNEQFF
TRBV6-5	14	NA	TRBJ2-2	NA	TGTGCCAGCAGTTTCAGGGTTCCCACCGGGGAGCTGTTTTTT	CASSFRVPTGELFF
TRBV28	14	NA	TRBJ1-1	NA	TGTGCCAGCAGTTTCCAGTCCTACGGGACTGAAGCTTTCTTT	CASSFQSYGTEAFF
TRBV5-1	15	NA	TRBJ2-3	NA	TGCGCCAGCAGCTGGGAACAGGGATTGGGAGATACGCAGTATTTT	CASSWEQGLGDTQYF
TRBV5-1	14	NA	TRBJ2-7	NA	TGCGCCAGCAGTTACGCGGGACAGCCAGCCGAGCAGTACTTC	CASSYAGQPAEQYF
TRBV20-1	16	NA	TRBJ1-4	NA	TGCAGTGCTAGAGATTCGGGCAGGGGACTTAATGAAAAACTGTTTTTT	CSARDSGRGLNEKLFF
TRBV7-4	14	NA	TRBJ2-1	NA	TGTGCCAGCAGCTTATGTGCCTCCTACAATGAGCAGTTCTTC	CASSLCASYNEQFF
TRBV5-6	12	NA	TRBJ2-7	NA	TGTGCCAGCAGGGGGCCTAGGTACGAGCAGTACTTC	CASRGPRYEQYF
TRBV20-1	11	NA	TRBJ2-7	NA	TGCAGTGCTAGCGGGAGCCACGAGCAGTACTTC	CSASGSHEQYF
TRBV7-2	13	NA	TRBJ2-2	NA	TGTGCCAGCATCCCGCAGGTGTCCGGGGAGCTGTTTTTT	CASIPQVSGELFF
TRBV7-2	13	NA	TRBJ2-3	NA	TGTGCCAGCAGCTTCGGGTTTGCAGATACGCAGTATTTT	CASSFGFADTQYF
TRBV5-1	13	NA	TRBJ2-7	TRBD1	TGCGCCAGCAGTTGGGACAGTGCCTACGAGCAGTACTTC	CASSWDSAYEQYF
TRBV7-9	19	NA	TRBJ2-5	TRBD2	TGTGCCAGCAGCGAAATCGGGACTAGCGGGGGTATGGTCGGAGAGACCCAGTACTTC	CASSEIGTSGGMVGETQYF
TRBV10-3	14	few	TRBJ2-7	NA	TGTGCCATCAGTCCGGTGGCGTCAACCTACGAGCAGTACTTC	CAISPVASTYEQYF
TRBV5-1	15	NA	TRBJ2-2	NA	TGCGCCAGCAACCAAACGCCGCTGGGAGCCGGGGAGCTGTTTTTT	CASNQTPLGAGELFF
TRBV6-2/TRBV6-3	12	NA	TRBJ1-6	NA	TGTGCCAGCAGTTACCCGAATTCACCCCTCCACTTT	CASSYPNSPLHF
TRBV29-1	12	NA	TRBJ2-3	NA	TGCAGCCTTGGGGGGGGCGCAGATACGCAGTATTTT	CSLGGGADTQYF
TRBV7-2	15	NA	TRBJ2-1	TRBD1	TGTGCCAGCAGCCCAGGACAGGGAGTCCTCTCGGAGCAGTTCTTC	CASSPGQGVLSEQFF
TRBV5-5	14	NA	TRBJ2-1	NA	TGTGCCAGCAGCTTGCCGGGGGCCCCTGGTGAGCAGTTCTTC	CASSLPGAPGEQFF
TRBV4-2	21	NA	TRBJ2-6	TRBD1	TGTGCCAGCAGCCAGGCTTGGACAGGCGCCCAATCGGGCTCTGGGGCCAACGTCCTGACTTTC	CASSQAWTGAQSGSGANVLTF
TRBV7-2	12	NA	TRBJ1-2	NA	TGTGCCAGCAGCTTTGTGAACTATGGCTACACCTTC	CASSFVNYGYTF
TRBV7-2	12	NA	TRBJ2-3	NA	TGTGCCAGCAGCCTGTGGGCTGATACGCAGTATTTT	CASSLWADTQYF